This T cell receptor (beta chain) was captured in a study of cytomegalovirus exposure and HLA in healthy donors (dated by TCRdb to between 2016 and 2019). Context from the whole study: An earlier analysis of approximately 550 of the donors reported about 290 Gb of sequence data and some 120 million unique TCR beta sequences from 150 million to 200 million T cells. HLA typing included class I and class II loci at four-digit resolution. Typing coverage varied by locus: roughly 629-640 donors for A, B, C, DRB1 and DQB1; approximately 500 for DQA1; about 600 for DPA1; 450 to 480 for DPB1. All discovery cohort repertoires had been generated on a single sequencing platform. Donor age, sex, ethnicity and CMV serostatus were compiled alongside the repertoire data. Using immunosequencing, the study profiled T cell repertoires from roughly 650 subjects and related those repertoires to cytomegalovirus serostatus. Of the 300 to 400 genotyped donors, about 84% fell in the genetic ancestry cluster associated with self-reported Caucasian donors. Among 300 to 500 genotyped donors of the cohort, an average of approximately 240,000 unique TCR beta nucleotide sequences was sequenced per donor, of which 15% to 20% were non-productive. An early release that covered several hundred HLA-typed donors contained about 290 gigabases of sequencing data and 80 million or so unique TCR sequences. Four or five DR-DQ haplotypes were handled as single units for association and clustering because linkage in the cohort was strong. In addition to the first cohort of 650 to 750 subjects, a separate validation cohort of 130 or so different subjects was used. The study combined high-throughput TCR immunosequencing, statistical association of individual TCRs with disease status, and machine learning to predict cytomegalovirus infection status. To study patterns of TCR occurrence, a later analysis re-analyzed previously published TCR beta repertoires from around 660 donors and added high-resolution HLA genotyping. In the later analysis, no new phenotypic data were used to find candidate immune exposures; instead, reliance was placed on TCR beta sequences and their occurrence across donors. The study aimed to test whether cataloging public T cell receptors could reveal signatures of past pathogen exposure. To decide whether each TCR beta V gene segment behaved as functional or pseudogenic, an earlier analysis of approximately 590 of the donors relied on high-throughput TCR beta sequencing. A later genetic analysis took genome-wide SNP genotypes for about three fifths of the roughly 700 donors and used that subset as a discovery cohort.

On the study overall, not on this receptor specifically: Compared with the approximately 720-donor mean, donors in an Asian-associated ancestry cluster had fewer N-insertions in productive TCRs, according to a later genetic analysis. An earlier analysis of around 500 of the donors showed that most TCR beta V segments appeared in productive rearrangements either about 87% or about 30% of the time, which broadly matched IMGT annotations. Most CMV-associated TCR beta chains appeared to be HLA-restricted in a later analysis, and the HLA associations seemed to be driven largely by CMV exposure. In a later analysis, HLA-associated TCR beta chains were found to be more clonally expanded and to have lower generation probabilities than equally common non-associated chains. When HLA alleles, especially DR and DQ, strongly co-occurred, TCR associations were difficult to assign to individual alleles. Roughly uniform sequencing depth across donors was assumed in presence/absence analyses, although this assumption may not hold. A cluster of highly shared sequence variants was judged likely to be a technical artifact of the sequencing pipeline. Because HLA typing was unavailable for some donors at each locus, only the typed subset was used in association tests. In the study, roughly 160 TCR beta chains were listed as associated with cytomegalovirus. According to a later analysis, parvovirus B19, influenza, CMV and Epstein-Barr virus appeared linked to several top co-occurrence clusters. A further reported finding was that TCR beta sequences accurately predicted the HLA-A and HLA-B alleles for most subjects in the first cohort. According to a later analysis, TCR association rates differed among HLA loci, with DRB1 alleles showing the most associated TCRs and HLA-C alleles showing the fewest. Immune exposure information for the cohort was limited to CMV serostatus. The authors suggested that the approach could potentially be generalized to other disease states and immunological phenotypes. In this cohort, only TCR beta chains were sequenced, and detectable features were limited by the absence of alpha or paired-chain data. While some public TCRs were present in many individuals, most TCR sequences turned up only very rarely across donors. In vitro tests confirmed that a few of the cytomegalovirus-associated TCR beta chains recognize cytomegalovirus antigens. Because counts were too low, around 18 rarely observed V segments, including chromosome 9 orphons, were left out of the earlier analysis of some 640 of the donors. The classifier was reported to diagnose cytomegalovirus status with high specificity and sensitivity in both the original and validation cohorts. Correlated functional status among segregating V segments might reflect linkage disequilibrium, but an unknown experimental factor could not be ruled out. In a later analysis, some 18,000 TCR beta sequences were associated with specific HLA alleles at a false discovery rate of 0.05. An association between a missense DCLRE1C variant and V-gene and J-gene trimming of TCR beta chains was found in a later genetic analysis and replicated in an independent cohort. Some IMGT-functional V segments, including TRBV6-2 and TRBV6-3, could not be distinguished by the 87-base-pair reads and were therefore excluded.

Including the terminal cysteine and phenylalanine, the CDR3 comprises 13 residues. CDR3 DNA is the only sequence kept; it has 39 bases, read in frame from the first base. Trimming takes 0 bases from V and 8 bases from J, and the germline ends sit 10 bases apart. According to the germline V gene (reference sequence), CDR1 reads SGHAT and CDR2 reads FQDESV. Library preparation was by the immunoSEQ multiplex PCR assay. The multiplex PCR relied on a mix of 60 forward primers for TCR Vbeta segments and 13 reverse primers for TCR Jbeta segments. The CDR3 region of rearranged TCR beta genes was amplified from genomic DNA by a multiplex PCR assay. The Illumina HiSeq System was used to sequence the amplified TCR beta libraries as 87-base-pair reads. The study's processing was this. In a later analysis, 77 million or so unique TCR beta chains were counted across the 650 to 750 repertoires, and roughly 11 million of these chains were shared by at least two donors. To remove PCR and sequencing errors, raw reads were error-corrected and collapsed into unique sequences using a nearest-neighbor algorithm that merged closely related sequences. CDR3 sequences were aligned to IMGT reference sequences to assign V, D and J gene segments. For a sequence to be retained, a match of at least six nucleotides was required to both a V gene segment and a J gene segment. Rearrangements were called productive when the CDR3 lacked stop codons and stayed in frame with V and J; all others were non-productive. Following IMGT convention, CDR3 was defined as the stretch from the second conserved V-encoded cysteine to the conserved J-encoded phenylalanine. The earlier analysis of about 620 of the donors excluded sequences that lacked an unambiguous match to a single V gene segment. In an earlier analysis of 450 to 700 of the donors, V segments were called functional above 56.7% productive rearrangements and were called segregating when the between-donor standard deviation exceeded 5%. A statistical classification framework was built for diagnosing cytomegalovirus status from the catalog of TCR beta chain sequences. V and J gene assignment, in a later analysis, came from comparing TCR nucleotide sequences with IMGT/GENE-DB human TR gene sequences. Using the TCRdist pipeline, a later analysis assigned CDR3 sequences along with most-parsimonious VDJ recombination scenarios. In a later analysis, every TCR beta chain was defined by the combination of its CDR3 amino acid sequence and its V-gene family, and reads without a unique V-gene family were dropped. To address suspected cross-contamination and a sequencing artifact, a later analysis removed 450 to 700 highly shared, low-generation-probability nucleotide sequences. A later analysis calculated a clonal expansion index for each public chain from normalized within-repertoire ranks of inferred template counts. A later analysis computed generation probabilities with a VDJ recombination model fitted to out-of-frame rearrangements, and checked the results against IGoR. In a later analysis, TCR-TCR, TCR-HLA and TCR-CMV co-occurrence was scored with hypergeometric tests, and a repertoire-size bias correction was applied to TCR pairs. False discovery rates were estimated in a later analysis by permuting HLA or CMV assignments 20 times. In a later analysis, co-occurring TCRs were grouped using DBSCAN, with TCRdist sequence similarity added in when clustering inside HLA-allele-positive subsets. For co-occurrence clustering, repertoires with fewer than 30,000 or more than 120,000 public chains were excluded, along with a handful of repertoires with anomalous nucleotide sharing. The table was pulled from immuneACCESS by TCRdb, which kept in-frame rearrangements only. Such tables lose some clones; where checked, under half of the loss comes from unresolved V genes, and the rest has no known cause. V and J calls and clone size are as listed in that table; D and trimming were resolved from the DNA. A total of some 150,000 clones appear in this sample, about four fifths of them only once. Jointly, the top ten make up 5.5% to 8% of the sample.

The cohort consisted of 666 healthy bone marrow donors. Cohort members were all nominally healthy when sampled, although unrecorded immune exposures were likely present. The donor was CMV seropositive and was included in the group of 300 or so seropositive cohort members. Every donor gave a peripheral blood sample, and the peripheral blood mononuclear cells from that sample were used for TCR beta sequencing. The Qiagen DNeasy Blood Extraction Kit was used to extract genomic DNA from the blood cell samples. Notes on this clone: No cognate antigen has been identified for it. The input lacks base qualities; no much larger clone sits a single base away.

Specimen: PBMCs. The chain uses TRBV11-1 and TRBJ1-2; perhaps TRBD1 is the D gene, with 6 bases matching. This receptor was identified in a woman between 25 and 40 years old in good health and CMV-seropositive. At the DNA level, the sequence is TGTGCCAGCAGCTTAGCAGGGGGGGCCGGCTACACCTTC. This yields the protein CASSLAGGAGYTF.